The text below deals with one T cell receptor beta chain. Antigen specificity is unknown. Trimming pared 4 bases from V and 0 bases from J, leaving 10 bases between. CDR3 size: 15 residues. CDR1 and CDR2 (germline): LGHNA, YSLEER. Each PCR replicate from the sorted subsets contained about 200 ng DNA, which is some 32,000 T cell genomes. Authors' analysis steps: Filtering differed for immunoSEQ, which gave only junction sequences without quality scores. TCRdb's copy holds only in-frame clones and misses some; the assay was immunoSEQ multiplex PCR. V and J calls and clone size are copied from that table; D and trimming were computed from the DNA. The sample carries some 690,000 clones, 80% to 95% recorded once. The sample belongs to a study of shared clonotypes between healthy human individuals. For the study at large: Researchers assigned three CD4 naive, three CD4 memory, two CD8 naive and one CD8 memory plate to each donor. General study points: Sharing of clonotypes among donors was expected to vary with sequencing depth.

The receptor's source is a man between 18 and 29 years old in good health. Some clones in this sample may be carry-over from other donors' samples. The chain links TRBV4-3 to TRBJ1-3, with D possibly being TRBD1 (6 bases). Sequenced: memory CD8+ T cells from PBMCs. Subset defined: CD45RO+ cells pooled with CCR7-negative TemRA cells. The CDR3 loop reads CASSPDRTSGNTIYF. CDR3 nucleotide sequence: TGCGCCAGCAGCCCGGACAGAACCTCTGGAAACACCATATATTTT.